This TCR beta chain was sequenced during a study of T cells after somatic rescue of genetic block. With 5 bases removed from V and 4 bases from J, the gap between germline ends came to 15 bases. Germline CDR1 SEHNR, CDR2 FQNEAQ (reference sequence). CDR3 length: 15 amino acids. Sequencing used immunoSEQ multiplex PCR; TCRdb keeps in-frame clones, though not all of them. The profile covers 55,000 or so clones, with 90% to 97% appearing a single time and more than 0.075% taken by the ten largest. The receptor was isolated from a child younger than two. Sequencing was carried out using peripheral blood mononuclear cells (PBMCs). J is TRBJ1-5 and V is TRBV7-9, with D maybe TRBD1 (5 bases). The CDR3 DNA sequence: TGTGCCAGCAGCGTCGGGCAGGGAGGTAATCAGCCCCAGCATTTT. It translates to CASSVGQGGNQPQHF.